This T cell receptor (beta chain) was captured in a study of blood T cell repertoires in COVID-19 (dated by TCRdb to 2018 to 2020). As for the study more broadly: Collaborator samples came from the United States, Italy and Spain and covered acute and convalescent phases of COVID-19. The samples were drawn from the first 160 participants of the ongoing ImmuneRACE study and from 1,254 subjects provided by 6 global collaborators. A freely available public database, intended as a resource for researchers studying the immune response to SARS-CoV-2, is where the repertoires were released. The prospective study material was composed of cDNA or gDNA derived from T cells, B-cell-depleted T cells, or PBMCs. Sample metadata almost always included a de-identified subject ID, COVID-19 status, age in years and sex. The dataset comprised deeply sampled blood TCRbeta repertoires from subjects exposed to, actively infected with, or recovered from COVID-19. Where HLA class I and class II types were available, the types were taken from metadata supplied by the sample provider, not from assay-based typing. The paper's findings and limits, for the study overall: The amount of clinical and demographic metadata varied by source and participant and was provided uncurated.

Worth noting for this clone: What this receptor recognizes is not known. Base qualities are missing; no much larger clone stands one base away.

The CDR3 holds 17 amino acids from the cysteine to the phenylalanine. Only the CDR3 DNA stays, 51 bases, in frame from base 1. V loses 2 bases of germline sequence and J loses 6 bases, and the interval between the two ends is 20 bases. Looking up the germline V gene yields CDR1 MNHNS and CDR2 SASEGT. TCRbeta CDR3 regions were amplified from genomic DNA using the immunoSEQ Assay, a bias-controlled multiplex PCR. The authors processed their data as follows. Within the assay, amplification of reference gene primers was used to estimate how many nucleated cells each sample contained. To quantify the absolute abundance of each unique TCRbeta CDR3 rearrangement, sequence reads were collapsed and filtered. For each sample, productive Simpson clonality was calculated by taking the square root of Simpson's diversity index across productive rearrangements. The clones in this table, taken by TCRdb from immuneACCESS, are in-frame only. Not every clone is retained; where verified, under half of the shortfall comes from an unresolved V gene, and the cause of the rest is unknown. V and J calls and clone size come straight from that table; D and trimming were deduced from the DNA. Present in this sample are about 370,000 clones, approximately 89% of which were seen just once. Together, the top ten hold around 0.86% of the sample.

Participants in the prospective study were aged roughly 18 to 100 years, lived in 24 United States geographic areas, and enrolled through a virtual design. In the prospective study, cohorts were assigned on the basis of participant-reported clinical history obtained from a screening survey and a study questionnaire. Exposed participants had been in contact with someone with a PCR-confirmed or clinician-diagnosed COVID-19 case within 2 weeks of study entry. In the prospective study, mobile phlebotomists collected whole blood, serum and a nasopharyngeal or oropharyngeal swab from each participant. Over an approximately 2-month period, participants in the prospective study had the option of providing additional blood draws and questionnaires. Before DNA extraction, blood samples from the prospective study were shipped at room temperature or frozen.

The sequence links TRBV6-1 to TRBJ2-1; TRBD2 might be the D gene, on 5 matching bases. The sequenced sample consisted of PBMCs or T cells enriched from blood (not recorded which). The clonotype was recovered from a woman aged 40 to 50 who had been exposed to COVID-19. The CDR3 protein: CASSENPPGGGINEQFF. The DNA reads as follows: TGTGCCAGCAGTGAAAACCCTCCCGGCGGAGGAATCAATGAGCAGTTCTTC.